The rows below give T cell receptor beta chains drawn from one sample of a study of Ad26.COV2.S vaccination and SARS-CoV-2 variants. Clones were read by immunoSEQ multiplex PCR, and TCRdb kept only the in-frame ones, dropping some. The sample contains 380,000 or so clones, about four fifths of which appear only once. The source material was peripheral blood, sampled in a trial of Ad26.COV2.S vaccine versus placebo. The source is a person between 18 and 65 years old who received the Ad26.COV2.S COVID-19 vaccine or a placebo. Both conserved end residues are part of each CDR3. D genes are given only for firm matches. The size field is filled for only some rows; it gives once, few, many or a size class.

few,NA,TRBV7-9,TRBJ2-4,TGTGCCAGCAGCTTAGCATCCCTAGCCAAAAACATTCAGTACTTC,CASSLASLAKNIQYF
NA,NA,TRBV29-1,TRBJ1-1,TGCAGCGCGAGGACGGTGAACACTGAAGCTTTCTTT,CSARTVNTEAFF
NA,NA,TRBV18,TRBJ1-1,TGTGCCAGCTCACAGGGACGGGTTGAAGCTTTCTTT,CASSQGRVEAFF
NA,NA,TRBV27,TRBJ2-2,TGTGCCAGCAGAATTACATACACCGGGGAGCTGTTTTTT,CASRITYTGELFF
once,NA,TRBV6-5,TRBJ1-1,TGTGCCAGCAGTTACTCGAGACAGCTGAACACTGAAGCTTTCTTT,CASSYSRQLNTEAFF
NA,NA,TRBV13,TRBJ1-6,TGTGCCAGCAGCTTAGGAAGGTCCTATAATTCACCCCTCCACTTT,CASSLGRSYNSPLHF
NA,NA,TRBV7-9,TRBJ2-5,TGTGCCAGCAGCCCATGGTCTCAAGAGACCCAGTACTTC,CASSPWSQETQYF
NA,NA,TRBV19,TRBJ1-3,TGTGCCAGTAGTATACCTCGGTTAGCCGTCTCTGGAAACACCATATATTTT,CASSIPRLAVSGNTIYF
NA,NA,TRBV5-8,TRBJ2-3,TGTGCCAGCAGCTTGGAAGTAGATACGCAGTATTTT,CASSLEVDTQYF
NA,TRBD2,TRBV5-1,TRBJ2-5,TGCGCCAGCGCGGGGGAGGAGACCCAGTACTTC,CASAGEETQYF
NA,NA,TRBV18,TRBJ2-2,TGTGCCAGCTCACCATCGGGCGACAGAGGCACCGGGGAGCTGTTTTTT,CASSPSGDRGTGELFF
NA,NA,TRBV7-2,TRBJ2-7,TGTGCCAGCAGTCGAAACTGGGGCACCCCCGGCCTGTGGCAGTACTTC,CASSRNWGTPGLWQYF
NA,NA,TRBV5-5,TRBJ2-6,TGTGCCAGCAGCTTGTCCACAGGAGCCGGGGCCAACGTCCTGACTTTC,CASSLSTGAGANVLTF
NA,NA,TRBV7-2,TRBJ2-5,TGTGCCAGCAGCCGGACGCCCCAAGAGACCCAGTACTTC,CASSRTPQETQYF
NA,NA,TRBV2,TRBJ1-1,TGTGCCAGCATTCTACGGGTAACTGAAGCTTTCTTT,CASILRVTEAFF
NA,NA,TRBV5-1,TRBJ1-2,TGCGCCAGCAGCTTGGGAGGGACACGTTCCACTGGCTACACCTTC,CASSLGGTRSTGYTF
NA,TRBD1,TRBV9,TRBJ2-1,TGTGCCAGCAGCGTGGGGACAGGGTCGTATGAGCAGTTCTTC,CASSVGTGSYEQFF
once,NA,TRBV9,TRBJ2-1,TGTGCCAGCAGCCCCTTAGGGGGGGGAGGAGAGAATGAGCAGTTCTTC,CASSPLGGGGENEQFF
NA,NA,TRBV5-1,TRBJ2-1,TGCGCCAGCAAAAAACAGGTAAACAATGAGCAGTTCTTC,CASKKQVNNEQFF
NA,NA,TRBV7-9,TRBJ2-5,TGTGCCAGCAGCTCAATCGACACGGAGTACCAAGAGACCCAGTACTTC,CASSSIDTEYQETQYF
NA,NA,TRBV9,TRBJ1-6,TGTGCCAGCAGCACCCGTTATAAAGGGGACTATAATTCACCCCTCCACTTT,CASSTRYKGDYNSPLHF
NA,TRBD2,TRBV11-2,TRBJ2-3,TGTGCCAGCAGCTTAGTCCTTACTAGCGGGGGGGCAGATACGCAGTATTTT,CASSLVLTSGGADTQYF
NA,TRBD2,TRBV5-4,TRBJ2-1,TGTGCCAGCAGCTTAGGGACTAGCGGCTACAATGAGCAGTTCTTC,CASSLGTSGYNEQFF
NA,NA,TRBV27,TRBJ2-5,TGTGCCAGCAGTTCCCCGATGGAAGAGACCCAGTACTTC,CASSSPMEETQYF
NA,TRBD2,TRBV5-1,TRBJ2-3,TGCGCCAGCAGCTACCCGGGCGGGGGAACAGATACGCAGTATTTT,CASSYPGGGTDTQYF
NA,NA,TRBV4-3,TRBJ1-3,TGCGCCAGCAGCCAACTTCGCTTAGGGACAAGGGTCTCTGGAAACACCATATATTTT,CASSQLRLGTRVSGNTIYF
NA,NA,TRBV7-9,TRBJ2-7,TGTGCCAGCAGCCTCATAGTATACGAGCAGTACTTC,CASSLIVYEQYF
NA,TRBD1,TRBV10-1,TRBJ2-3,TGCGCCAGCAGAGCCGGGACAGGGGGCCCCGATACGCAGTATTTT,CASRAGTGGPDTQYF
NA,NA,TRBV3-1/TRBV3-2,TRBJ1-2,TGTGCCAGCAGCCAATGGCAGACCCACTATGGCTACACCTTC,CASSQWQTHYGYTF
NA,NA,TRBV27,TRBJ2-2,TGTGCCAGCAGCCTGTCAGGGGTCACCGGGGAGCTGTTTTTT,CASSLSGVTGELFF
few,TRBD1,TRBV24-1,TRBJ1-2,TGTGCCACCAGTGAAGAGCGACAGGGTAAAGGCTACACCTTC,CATSEERQGKGYTF